This TCR beta chain appears in the sequencing data of a study of T-cell reconstitution after alpha-beta-depleted transplantation in children. The CDR3 loop spans 17 amino acids. Germline CDR1 reads SEHNR; CDR2 reads FQNEAQ (reference sequence). The ends lost 4 bases at V and 2 bases at J; junction bases unmatched: 10. Using unique molecular identifiers, the investigators prepared the TCRbeta library. One entry per CDR3 protein results from TCRdb running MiXCR on the PCR reads. The sample records fewer than 550,000 distinct CDR3 sequences, about an eighth being singletons. Study-wide results and limits: T-cell numbers and diversity, one year after transplant, stemmed largely from T cells that were newly produced. Reports say that about two months after transplant, the alpha-beta T cells came out of several hundred graft clones that had expanded. In some patients, recipient T cells and intrathymic progenitors surviving conditioning explained high day-60 diversity.

To note about this clonotype: Its antigen is not identified.

The chain joins TRBV7-9 to TRBJ2-1; 8 bases fit TRBD2. The sequence derives from a female patient between 2 and 15 years old who had a stem cell transplant for aplastic anemia, so the T cells may come from the graft donor. Source: PBMCs, mostly from graft donor cells, taken 180 days after TCRalphabeta/CD19-depleted stem cell transplant. The DNA of the CDR3 is TGTGCCAGCAGCTCCGTTAGCGGGGCAGGCACCTACAATGAGCAGTTCTTC. Translation: CASSSVSGAGTYNEQFF. The full variable domain, with the rest looked up from reference TRBV7-9 and TRBJ2-1, is DTGVSQNPRHKITKRGQNVTFRCDPISEHNRLYWYRQTLGQGPEFLTYFQNEAQLEKSRLLSDRFSAERPKGSFSTLEIQRTEQGDSAMYLCASSSVSGAGTYNEQFFGPGTRLTVL.